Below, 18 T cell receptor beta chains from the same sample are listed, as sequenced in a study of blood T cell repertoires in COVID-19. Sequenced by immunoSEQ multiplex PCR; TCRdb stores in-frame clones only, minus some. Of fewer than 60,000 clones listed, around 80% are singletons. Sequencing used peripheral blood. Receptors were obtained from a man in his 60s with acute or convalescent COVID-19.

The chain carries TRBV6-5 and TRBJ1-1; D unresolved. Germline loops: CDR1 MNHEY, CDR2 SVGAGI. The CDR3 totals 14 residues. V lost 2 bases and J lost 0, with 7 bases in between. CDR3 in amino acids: CASSYRGMNTEAFF. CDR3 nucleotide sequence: TGTGCCAGCAGTTACCGCGGGATGAACACTGAAGCTTTCTTT.

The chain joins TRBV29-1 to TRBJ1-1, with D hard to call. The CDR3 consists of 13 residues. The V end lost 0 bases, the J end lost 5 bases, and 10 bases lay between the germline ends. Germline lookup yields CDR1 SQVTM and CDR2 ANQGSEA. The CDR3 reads CSVEDQRGTEAFF. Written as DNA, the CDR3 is TGCAGCGTTGAAGACCAACGAGGGACTGAAGCTTTCTTT. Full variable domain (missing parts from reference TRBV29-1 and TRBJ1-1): SAVISQKPSRDICQRGTSLTIQCQVDSQVTMMFWYRQQPGQSLTLIATANQGSEATYESGFVIDKFPISRPNLTFSTLTVSNMSPEDSSIYLCSVEDQRGTEAFFGQGTRLTVV.

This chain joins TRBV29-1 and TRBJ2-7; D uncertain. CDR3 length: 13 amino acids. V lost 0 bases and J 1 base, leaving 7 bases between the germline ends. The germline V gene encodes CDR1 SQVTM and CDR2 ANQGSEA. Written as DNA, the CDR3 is TGCAGCGTTGAAGACCGCGTATCCTACGAGCAGTACTTC. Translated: CSVEDRVSYEQYF.

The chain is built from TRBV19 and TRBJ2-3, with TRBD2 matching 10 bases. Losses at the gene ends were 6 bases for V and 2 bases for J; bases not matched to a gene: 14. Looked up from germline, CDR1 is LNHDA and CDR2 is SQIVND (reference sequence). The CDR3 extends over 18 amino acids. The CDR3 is CASRPPWISGGDTDTQYF. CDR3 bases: TGTGCCAGTAGACCCCCCTGGATAAGCGGGGGGGACACAGATACGCAGTATTTT.

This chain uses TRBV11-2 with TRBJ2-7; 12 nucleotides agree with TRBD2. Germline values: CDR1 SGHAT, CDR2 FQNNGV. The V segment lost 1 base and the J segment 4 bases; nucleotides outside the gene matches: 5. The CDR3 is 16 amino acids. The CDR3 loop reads CASSLALAGGKYEQYF. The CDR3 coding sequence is TGTGCCAGCAGCTTAGCACTAGCGGGGGGAAAGTACGAGCAGTACTTC.

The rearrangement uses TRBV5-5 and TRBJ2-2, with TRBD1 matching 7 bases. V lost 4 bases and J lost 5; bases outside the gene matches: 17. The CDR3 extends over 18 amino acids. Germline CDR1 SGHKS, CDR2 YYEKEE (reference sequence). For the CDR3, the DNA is TGTGCCAGCAGCCCTTCGGACCGCTCCAGGGGGTGGACCGGGGAGCTGTTTTTT. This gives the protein CASSPSDRSRGWTGELFF.

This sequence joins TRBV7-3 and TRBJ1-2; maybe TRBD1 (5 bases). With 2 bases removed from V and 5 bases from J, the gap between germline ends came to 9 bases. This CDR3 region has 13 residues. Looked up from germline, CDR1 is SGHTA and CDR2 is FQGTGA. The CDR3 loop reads CASSLGRGYGYTF. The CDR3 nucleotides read TGTGCCAGCAGCTTAGGGCGGGGGTATGGCTACACCTTC.

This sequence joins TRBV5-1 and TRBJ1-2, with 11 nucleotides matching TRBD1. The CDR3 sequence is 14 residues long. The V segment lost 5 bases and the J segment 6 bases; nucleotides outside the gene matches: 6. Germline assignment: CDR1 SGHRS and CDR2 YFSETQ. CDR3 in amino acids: CASSSQGQGDGYTF. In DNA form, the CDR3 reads TGCGCCAGCAGTAGTCAGGGACAGGGGGATGGCTACACCTTC.

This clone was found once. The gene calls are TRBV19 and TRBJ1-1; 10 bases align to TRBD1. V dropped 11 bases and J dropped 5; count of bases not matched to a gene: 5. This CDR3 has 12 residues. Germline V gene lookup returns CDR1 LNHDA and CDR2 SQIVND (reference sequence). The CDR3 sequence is CAARDRGTEAFF. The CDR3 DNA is TGTGCCGCCCGGGACAGGGGTACTGAAGCTTTCTTT.

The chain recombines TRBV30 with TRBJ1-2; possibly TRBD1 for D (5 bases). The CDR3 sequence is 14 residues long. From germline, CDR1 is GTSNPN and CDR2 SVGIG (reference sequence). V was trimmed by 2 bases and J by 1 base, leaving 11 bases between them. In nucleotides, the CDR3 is TGTGCCTGGAGTTTGGGGCGGAATAACTATGGCTACACCTTC. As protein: CAWSLGRNNYGYTF.

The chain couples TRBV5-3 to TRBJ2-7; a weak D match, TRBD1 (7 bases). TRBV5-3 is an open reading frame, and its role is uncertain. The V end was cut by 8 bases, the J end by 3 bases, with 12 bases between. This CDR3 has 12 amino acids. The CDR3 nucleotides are TGTGCCAGCAGGGGGGATATCTACGAGCAGTACTTC. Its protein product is CASRGDIYEQYF.

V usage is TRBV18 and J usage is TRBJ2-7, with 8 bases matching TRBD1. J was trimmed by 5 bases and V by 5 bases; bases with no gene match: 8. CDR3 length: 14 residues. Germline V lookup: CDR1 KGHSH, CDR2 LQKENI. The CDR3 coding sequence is TGTGCCAGCTCAAGGGGACAGGTGCCCGACGAGCAGTACTTC. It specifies CASSRGQVPDEQYF. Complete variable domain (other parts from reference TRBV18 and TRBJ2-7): NAGVMQNPRHLVRRRGQEARLRCSPMKGHSHVYWYRQLPEEGLKFMVYLQKENIIDESGMPKERFSAEFPKEGPSILRIQQVVRGDSAAYFCASSRGQVPDEQYFGPGTRLTVT.

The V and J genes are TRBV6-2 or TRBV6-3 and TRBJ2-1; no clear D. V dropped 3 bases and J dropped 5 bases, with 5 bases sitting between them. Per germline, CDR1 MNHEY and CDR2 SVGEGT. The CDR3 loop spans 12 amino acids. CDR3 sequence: CASSYANNEQFF. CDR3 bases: TGTGCCAGCAGTTATGCTAACAATGAGCAGTTCTTC.

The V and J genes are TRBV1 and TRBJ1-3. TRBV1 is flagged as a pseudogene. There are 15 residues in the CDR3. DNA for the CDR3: TGCACCAGCAGCCAAGGGTTGAGCTCTGGAAACACCATATATTTT. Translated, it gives CTSSQGLSSGNTIYF.

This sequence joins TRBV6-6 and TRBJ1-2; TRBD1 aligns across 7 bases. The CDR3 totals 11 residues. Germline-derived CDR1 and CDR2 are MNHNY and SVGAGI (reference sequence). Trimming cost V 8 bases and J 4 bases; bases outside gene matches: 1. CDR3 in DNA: TGTGCCAGCGGGGACAGCTATGGCTACACCTTC. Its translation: CASGDSYGYTF.

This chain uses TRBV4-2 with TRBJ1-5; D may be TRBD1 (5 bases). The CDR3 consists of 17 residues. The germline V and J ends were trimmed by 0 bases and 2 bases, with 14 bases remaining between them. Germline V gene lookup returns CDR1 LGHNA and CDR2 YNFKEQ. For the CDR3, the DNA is TGTGCCAGCAGCCAAGATCAAGGGGCTCGGGGCAATCAGCCCCAGCATTTT. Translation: CASSQDQGARGNQPQHF.

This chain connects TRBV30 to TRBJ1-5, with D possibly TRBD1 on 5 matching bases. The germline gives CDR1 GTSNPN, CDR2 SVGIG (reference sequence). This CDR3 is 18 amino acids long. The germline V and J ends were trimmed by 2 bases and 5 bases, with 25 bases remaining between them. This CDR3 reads CAWSTPQRWGLPDQPQHF. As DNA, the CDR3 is TGTGCCTGGAGTACCCCCCAGCGTTGGGGACTCCCGGATCAGCCCCAGCATTTT.

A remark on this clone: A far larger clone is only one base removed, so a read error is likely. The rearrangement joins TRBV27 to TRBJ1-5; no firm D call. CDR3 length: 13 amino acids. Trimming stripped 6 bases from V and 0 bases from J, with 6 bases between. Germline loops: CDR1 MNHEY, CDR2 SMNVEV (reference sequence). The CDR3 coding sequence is TGTGCCAGCAGCATCAATAGCAATCAGCCCCAGCATTTT. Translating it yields CASSINSNQPQHF.